Following are 24 T cell receptor beta chains from one sample sequenced in a study of shared clonotypes between healthy human individuals. Libraries were prepared by immunoSEQ multiplex PCR; TCRdb keeps only in-frame clonotypes and omits some of them. The profile shows over a million clones, just under 99% of them singletons. Sequencing input: naive CD4+ T cells sorted from blood. The sample's subset: CD45RA+ positively selected. Receptor source: a man aged 25-40 years in good health.

This chain connects TRBV5-1 to TRBJ2-7; 10 bases agree with TRBD2. The V gene's germline CDR1 is SGHRS and CDR2 YFSETQ. J gave up 5 bases and V 4 bases, and 9 bases lay outside the gene matches. This CDR3 has 15 amino acids. The CDR3, as DNA: TGCGCCAGCAGCGTATCTAGCGGGAGCTTTGACGAGCAGTACTTC. Protein: CASSVSSGSFDEQYF.

The CDR3 loop is CASSRDYEQYF. The DNA for the CDR3 is TGTGCCAGCAGCCGGGACTACGAGCAGTACTTC. The chain couples TRBV7-6 to TRBJ2-7; tentatively, D is TRBD2 (5 bases). Trimming stripped 5 bases from V and 3 bases from J, with 5 bases between. This CDR3 is 11 amino acids long. CDR1 and CDR2 from the germline V gene are SGHVS and FNYEAQ. Supplemented by reference TRBV7-6 and TRBJ2-7, the full variable domain reads GAGVSQSPRYKVTKRGQDVALRCDPISGHVSLYWYRQALGQGPEFLTYFNYEAQQDKSGLPNDRFSAERPEGSISTLTIQRTEQRDSAMYRCASSRDYEQYFGPGTRLTVT.

The CDR3 loop is CASSLTVAGERQFF. The CDR3 DNA follows: TGTGCCAGCAGCTTAACGGTAGCGGGAGAACGGCAGTTCTTC. V and J are TRBV7-9 and TRBJ2-1; 9 positions agree with TRBD2. Trimming at V came to 2 bases and at J to 12 bases, leaving 8 bases not matched to a gene. CDR1 and CDR2 (germline): SEHNR, FQNEAQ (reference sequence). This CDR3 is built from 14 residues.

The rearrangement links TRBV28 to TRBJ1-1; no definite D call. This CDR3 is built from 14 residues. V shed 6 bases and J shed 1 base, with 12 bases lying between them. Per germline, CDR1 MDHEN and CDR2 SYDVKM. CDR3 coding DNA: TGTGCCAGCAGCCGTAGATTGCGGAACACTGAAGCTTTCTTT. Amino acid sequence: CASSRRLRNTEAFF.

The chain uses TRBV28 and TRBJ1-5, with a possible D match to TRBD1 (6 bases). The CDR3 spans 14 residues. V lost 7 bases and J lost 8, with 18 bases in between. CDR1 is MDHEN, CDR2 SYDVKM, per germline. For the CDR3, the DNA is TGTGCCAGCATCCAACACAGGGCGGGGGAGCCCCAGCATTTT. Protein sequence: CASIQHRAGEPQHF.

Here the CDR3 reads CALTGGRYNEQFF. The CDR3 DNA sequence: TGTGCCCTCACAGGAGGGAGATACAATGAGCAGTTCTTC. The chain joins TRBV10-3 to TRBJ2-1; D may be TRBD2 (6 bases). The germline V gene encodes CDR1 ENHRY and CDR2 SYGVKD. Trimming stripped 11 bases from V and 4 bases from J, with 15 bases between. CDR3 length: 13 residues.

The rearrangement links TRBV19 to TRBJ2-2; D could derive from TRBD1 or TRBD2 (5 bases each). Trimming left V 8 bases short and J 2 bases short, with 18 bases between. The CDR3 extends over 16 amino acids. CDR1 LNHDA and CDR2 SQIVND come from the germline V gene (reference sequence). The CDR3 reads CASSSGQGVNTGELFF. CDR3 bases: TGTGCCAGTTCCTCGGGGCAGGGTGTTAACACCGGGGAGCTGTTTTTT. The whole variable domain, filled in from reference TRBV19 and TRBJ2-2, reads DGGITQSPKYLFRKEGQNVTLSCEQNLNHDAMYWYRQDPGQGLRLIYYSQIVNDFQKGDIAEGYSVSREKKESFPLTVTSAQKNPTAFYLCASSSGQGVNTGELFFGEGSRLTVL.

V gene TRBV19 combines with J gene TRBJ1-2, with TRBD1 as a possible D gene (5 bases). This CDR3 is 13 amino acids long. The germline V gene encodes CDR1 LNHDA and CDR2 SQIVND (reference sequence). The ends were cut back, 0 bases at V and 4 bases at J, with 6 bases in the middle. For the CDR3, the DNA is TGTGCCAGTAGTATAGAAGACAGCTATGGCTACACCTTC. Protein: CASSIEDSYGYTF.

The V gene is TRBV7-9, the J gene TRBJ2-6; D gene uncertain. The CDR3 sequence is 16 residues long. The germline CDR1 and CDR2 sequences are SEHNR and FQNEAQ (reference sequence). V was clipped by 10 bases and J by 10 bases, with 26 bases between them. The CDR3 nucleotides are TGTGCCACCCTCCTGGCCGGGCTGCGTATAAGTAACGTCCTGACTTTC. This encodes CATLLAGLRISNVLTF.

The V gene is TRBV28, the J gene TRBJ2-7; 9 bases line up with TRBD2. Germline V CDR1 and CDR2: MDHEN, SYDVKM. V gave up 6 bases and J gave up 4 bases; unmatched junction bases: 4. This CDR3 contains 13 residues. CDR3 DNA sequence: TGTGCCAGCAGGCCGAGCGGGAGGTACGAGCAGTACTTC. Residues: CASRPSGRYEQYF.

The chain has TRBV27 and TRBJ2-5; D perhaps matches TRBD1 (6 bases). This CDR3 is built from 19 residues. Germline V gives CDR1 MNHEY, CDR2 SMNVEV (reference sequence). V gave up 4 bases and J gave up 2 bases, with 26 bases separating them. This chain's CDR3 is CASSSLGQRGFYEQETQYF. DNA for the CDR3: TGTGCCAGCAGTTCACTCGGACAGAGGGGATTTTATGAACAAGAGACCCAGTACTTC.

The chain uses TRBV10-3 and TRBJ2-3; D possibly matches TRBD1 or TRBD2 (5 bases each). Germline V gene lookup returns CDR1 ENHRY and CDR2 SYGVKD. Between the trimmed V and J ends, which lost 4 bases and 6 bases, there was a span of 14 bases. The length of the CDR3 is 14 residues. The CDR3 here is CAISANQGPDTQYF. CDR3 nucleotides: TGTGCCATCAGTGCGAATCAGGGACCCGATACGCAGTATTTT.

This sequence joins TRBV9 and TRBJ2-1, with D perhaps given as TRBD1 or TRBD2 (5 bases each). There are 14 residues in the CDR3. Germline loops: CDR1 SGDLS, CDR2 YYNGEE. Trimming removed 4 bases from V and 3 bases from J, with 11 bases in between. The DNA of the CDR3 is TGTGCCAGCAGCTCCCGGGACGGCTACAATGAGCAGTTCTTC. This encodes CASSSRDGYNEQFF.

The V gene is TRBV11-2, the J gene TRBJ1-1; no clear D gene. The CDR3 totals 15 residues. Per germline, CDR1 SGHAT and CDR2 FQNNGV. The V end lost 3 bases, the J end lost 1 base, and 12 bases lay between the germline ends. CDR3 nucleotides: TGTGCCAGCAGCTTGACTGCCCGGGCGAACACTGAAGCTTTCTTT. Amino acids: CASSLTARANTEAFF.

This chain connects TRBV27 to TRBJ1-3; no firm D call. The germline gives CDR1 MNHEY, CDR2 SMNVEV (reference sequence). Trimming stripped 5 bases from V and 0 bases from J, with 11 bases between. The CDR3 extends over 15 amino acids. CDR3: CASSRSVSSGNTIYF. In nucleotides, the CDR3 is TGTGCCAGCAGTAGGTCCGTATCCTCTGGAAACACCATATATTTT.

The chain is built from TRBV5-4 and TRBJ2-7; unclear D gene. V dropped 0 bases and J dropped 2 bases, with 9 bases sitting between them. The length of the CDR3 is 14 residues. Looked up from germline, CDR1 is SGHNT and CDR2 is YYREEE (reference sequence). The CDR3 coding sequence is TGTGCCAGCAGCTTGGGACACGGAACCTACGAGCAGTACTTC. Amino acid sequence: CASSLGHGTYEQYF.

Note on this clone: The sample has other DNA sequences that encode this CDR3 too. The chain couples TRBV7-9 to TRBJ2-2; no clear D. Germline V gene data show CDR1 as SEHNR and CDR2 as FQNEAQ (reference sequence). V was shortened by 5 bases and J by 5 bases, with 6 bases between the two germline ends. The CDR3 length is 12 residues. CDR3 residues: CASSLSTGELFF. The CDR3 region has the DNA TGTGCCAGCAGCCTATCTACCGGGGAGCTGTTTTTT. Supplemented by reference TRBV7-9 and TRBJ2-2, the full variable domain reads DTGVSQNPRHKITKRGQNVTFRCDPISEHNRLYWYRQTLGQGPEFLTYFQNEAQLEKSRLLSDRFSAERPKGSFSTLEIQRTEQGDSAMYLCASSLSTGELFFGEGSRLTVL.

The genes are TRBV5-4 and TRBJ2-5; TRBD2 aligns across 12 bases. The CDR3 spans 17 residues. Germline assignment: CDR1 SGHNT and CDR2 YYREEE (reference sequence). J was trimmed by 2 bases and V by 4 bases; bases with no gene match: 9. The chain's CDR3 is CASSNGGLAGLQETQYF. CDR3 DNA: TGTGCCAGCAGCAATGGGGGACTAGCGGGCTTACAAGAGACCCAGTACTTC.

The rearrangement joins TRBV7-9 to TRBJ2-1; 8 nucleotides line up with TRBD2. V trimming: 7 bases; J trimming: 2 bases; junction bases outside the gene matches: 7. Germline V gene lookup returns CDR1 SEHNR and CDR2 FQNEAQ (reference sequence). The CDR3 is 15 residues long. The CDR3 DNA is TGTGCCAGCACAATGAGCGGGGGAACCTACAATGAGCAGTTCTTC. As protein: CASTMSGGTYNEQFF.

Here the CDR3 reads CASSPFGNSETQYF. The CDR3 nucleotides read TGTGCCAGCAGCCCATTCGGGAATTCAGAGACCCAGTACTTC. The genes are TRBV7-7 and TRBJ2-5; a possible D gene is TRBD2 (5 bases). Germline CDR1 and CDR2: SSHAT and FNYEAQ (reference sequence). The germline V and J ends were trimmed by 5 bases and 4 bases, with 14 bases remaining between them. The CDR3 extends over 14 amino acids. The variable domain in full, with the rest retrieved from reference TRBV7-7 and TRBJ2-5, is GAGVSQSPRYKVTKRGQDVTLRCDPISSHATLYWYQQALGQGPEFLTYFNYEAQPDKSGLPSDRFSAERPEGSISTLTIQRTEQRDSAMYRCASSPFGNSETQYFGPGTRLLVL.

The chain joins TRBV5-1 to TRBJ1-1; D ambiguous. The V and J ends lost 0 bases and 10 bases respectively, with 13 bases between them. Germline lookup yields CDR1 SGHRS and CDR2 YFSETQ. This CDR3 is 13 amino acids long. CDR3 sequence (DNA): TGCGCCAGCAGCTTGGCGGGGTCCGAGCGAGCTTTCTTT. It yields the protein CASSLAGSERAFF.

V and J are TRBV7-2 and TRBJ2-7; 10 bases line up with TRBD2. Germline V gives CDR1 SGHTA, CDR2 FQGNSA. Unmatched junction bases numbered 10, after V lost 7 bases and J lost 4 bases. CDR3 length equals 15 residues. CDR3 region: CASTTSGMTGYEQYF. The CDR3 DNA reads as TGTGCCAGCACCACTAGCGGGATGACGGGGTACGAGCAGTACTTC.

V gene TRBV9 combines with J gene TRBJ1-4; 8 bases map to TRBD1. This CDR3 has 16 residues. Germline trimming cut 3 bases from V and 0 bases from J; bases unmatched to any gene: 4. CDR1 is SGDLS, CDR2 YYNGEE, per germline. The CDR3 DNA reads as TGTGCCAGCAGCGCTGGACAGGGTGCAACTAATGAAAAACTGTTTTTT. Translating gives CASSAGQGATNEKLFF.

V and J are TRBV7-9 and TRBJ2-7; D tentatively fits TRBD1 or TRBD2 (6 bases each). The CDR3 runs 15 residues. The germline CDR1 and CDR2 sequences are SEHNR and FQNEAQ (reference sequence). Trimming stripped 0 bases from V and 6 bases from J, with 15 bases between. CDR3 protein: CASSLAGGASLEQYF. The CDR3 DNA is TGTGCCAGCAGCTTAGCGGGGGGCGCATCGCTCGAGCAGTACTTC.